Following are 22 T cell receptor beta chains from one sample sequenced in a study of blood T cell repertoires in COVID-19. Assay used: immunoSEQ multiplex PCR; TCRdb lists only in-frame clones, some missing. The sample holds 90,000 to 150,000 clones; about four fifths are singletons and the top ten take approximately 3.9%. The sample was peripheral blood. These TCRs come from a woman of 80 years or more with acute or convalescent COVID-19.

This clone came up once. The chain joins TRBV9 to TRBJ1-3, with D uncertain. The germline V gene encodes CDR1 SGDLS and CDR2 YYNGEE. V was cut by 4 bases and J by 4 bases, with 12 bases left in between. The CDR3 totals 14 residues. The CDR3 loop reads CASSLTRGGNTIYF. CDR3 nucleotides: TGTGCCAGCAGCTTAACCCGTGGCGGAAACACCATATATTTT.

This clone was found a few times. This chain joins TRBV5-6 and TRBJ2-1; TRBD2 might be the D (6 bases). The CDR3 is made up of 16 amino acids. Per germline, CDR1 SGHDT and CDR2 YYEEEE. The ends were cut back, 4 bases at V and 3 bases at J, with 17 bases in the middle. The CDR3 DNA is TGTGCCAGCAGCCTCTTTGGGGGGTCCCTCTACAATGAGCAGTTCTTC. Translating it yields CASSLFGGSLYNEQFF.

The rearrangement uses TRBV7-9 and TRBJ1-5, with D tentatively TRBD1 (5 bases). The V end lost 0 bases, the J end lost 9 bases, and 12 bases lay between the germline ends. CDR1 and CDR2 from the germline V gene are SEHNR and FQNEAQ (reference sequence). The CDR3 loop spans 14 amino acids. CDR3 DNA: TGTGCCAGCAGCTTAGCAGGGGCGTATGCGCCCCAGCATTTT. Its protein product is CASSLAGAYAPQHF.

The table lists this clone with a few counts. Other DNA sequences in the sample encode the same CDR3. The chain has TRBV18 and TRBJ2-7; the D gene is possibly TRBD2 (5 bases). The germline CDR1 and CDR2 sequences are KGHSH and LQKENI. This CDR3 contains 14 residues. Trimming stripped 0 bases from V and 2 bases from J, with 8 bases between. The CDR3 DNA follows: TGTGCCAGCTCACCACCAGGGAGACCCTACGAGCAGTACTTC. It specifies CASSPPGRPYEQYF.

As DNA, the CDR3 is TGTGCCAGCTCACCACCGGCAGCCGGCGGGGGCGAGCAGTACTTC. Amino acid sequence: CASSPPAAGGGEQYF. The chain joins TRBV18 to TRBJ2-7; 7 bases match TRBD2. CDR1 is KGHSH and CDR2 is LQKENI in the germline V gene. J was trimmed by 6 bases and V by 0 bases; bases with no gene match: 8. The CDR3 has 15 amino acids.

The chain uses TRBV5-1 and TRBJ2-5; D remains ambiguous. Trimming took 2 bases from V and 0 from J, leaving 8 bases between them. This CDR3 is 14 amino acids long. CDR1 is SGHRS and CDR2 is YFSETQ in the germline V gene. CDR3 protein: CASSFFLYQETQYF. The CDR3 DNA follows: TGCGCCAGCAGCTTCTTTCTTTACCAAGAGACCCAGTACTTC.

V and J are TRBV7-2 and TRBJ2-1, with 14 bases that match TRBD2. The CDR3 has 16 residues. From germline, CDR1 is SGHTA and CDR2 FQGNSA. J lost 9 bases, V lost 1 base, and 5 bases had no gene match. The DNA for the CDR3 is TGTGCCAGCAGCTTAGGACTAGCGGGAGGGCAAGGTGAGCAGTTCTTC. Residues: CASSLGLAGGQGEQFF.

Remarks on this clone: This CDR3 is also generated by other DNA sequences in the sample. The genes are TRBV3-1 (or the pseudogene TRBV3-2) and TRBJ2-7, with TRBD2 identical over 8 bases. J gave up 9 bases and V 4 bases, and 8 bases lay outside the gene matches. CDR1 LGHDT and CDR2 YNNKEL come from the germline V gene (reference sequence). CDR3 length: 13 amino acids. CDR3 nucleotides: TGTGCCAGCAGCCTTCAAAACCGGGGGGGGCAGTACTTC. Residues: CASSLQNRGGQYF.

CDR3 sequence reads: CSARGGQGANEQFF. The CDR3 DNA reads as TGCAGCGCCCGGGGGGGACAGGGGGCCAATGAGCAGTTCTTC. The rearrangement links TRBV29-1 to TRBJ2-1; 12 bases agree with TRBD1. Losses at the gene ends were 7 bases for V and 6 bases for J; bases not matched to a gene: 7. The V gene's germline CDR1 is SQVTM and CDR2 ANQGSEA. The CDR3 runs 14 residues.

The chain uses TRBV4-3 and TRBJ1-6; 9 positions match TRBD1. J lost 10 bases, V lost 4 bases, and 5 bases had no gene match. The CDR3 runs to 14 residues. The germline gives CDR1 LGHNA, CDR2 YSLEER. CDR3 loop: CASSPGTGRSPLHF. CDR3 nucleotide sequence: TGCGCCAGCAGCCCCGGGACAGGGAGATCACCCCTCCACTTT.

The chain recombines TRBV19 with TRBJ1-3, with D perhaps TRBD1 (5 bases). This CDR3 has 17 amino acids. V was clipped by 11 bases and J by 1 base, with 24 bases between them. From germline, CDR1 is LNHDA and CDR2 SQIVND (reference sequence). CDR3 sequence: CAAYPLGGAESGNTIYF. In nucleotides, the CDR3 is TGTGCCGCCTATCCCCTGGGTGGGGCAGAATCTGGAAACACCATATATTTT.

The rearrangement links TRBV2 to TRBJ1-5, with a tentative D call TRBD1 (5 bases). There are 13 residues in the CDR3. The germline V gene encodes CDR1 SNHLY and CDR2 FYNNEI. V gave up 4 bases and J gave up 7 bases, with 11 bases separating them. The CDR3 nucleotides read TGTGCCAGCAGTGGCACGGGGGGACAGCCCCAGCATTTT. Protein sequence: CASSGTGGQPQHF.

The chain uses TRBV18 and TRBJ1-1; D gene ambiguous. This CDR3 spans 13 amino acids. Trimming cost V 6 bases and J 3 bases, with 11 bases left between them. Germline V gene sequence: CDR1 KGHSH, CDR2 LQKENI. CDR3 in amino acids: CASSSGRDTEAFF. CDR3 in DNA: TGTGCCAGCTCCTCCGGGAGGGACACTGAAGCTTTCTTT.

This clone has only one observation. V is TRBV5-4 and J is TRBJ1-2; TRBD1 agrees at 7 bases. Germline CDR1 SGHNT, CDR2 YYREEE (reference sequence). Losses at the gene ends were 4 bases for V and 6 bases for J; bases not matched to a gene: 9. The CDR3 extends over 14 amino acids. The CDR3 sequence: CASSTWTGFDGYTF. The CDR3, as DNA: TGTGCCAGCAGCACTTGGACAGGATTTGATGGCTACACCTTC.

This sequence joins TRBV19 and TRBJ2-1; 9 bases fit TRBD1. Germline-derived CDR1 and CDR2 are LNHDA and SQIVND (reference sequence). The CDR3 has 15 amino acids. With V trimmed by 4 bases and J by 8 bases, 9 bases remained unmatched. The CDR3 DNA reads TGTGCCAGTAGTACCGGTCGGGACAGGGTGGATGAGCAGTTCTTC. It is translated as CASSTGRDRVDEQFF.

The V call is TRBV3-1 (or the pseudogene TRBV3-2), the J call TRBJ2-5; a weak D match, TRBD1 (5 bases). The length of the CDR3 is 13 residues. Deletions cut 4 bases from V and 5 bases from J, with 11 bases between. Per germline, CDR1 LGHDT and CDR2 YNNKEL (reference sequence). The CDR3 region is CASSPGARETQYF. The CDR3 DNA reads as TGTGCCAGCAGCCCTGGGGCTCGGGAGACCCAGTACTTC.

V gene TRBV4-3 combines with J gene TRBJ1-6; 8 nucleotides match TRBD1. With 0 bases clipped from V and 8 bases from J, the junction kept 9 bases outside the gene matches. Germline CDR1 LGHNA, CDR2 YSLEER. The CDR3 is 17 residues long. The CDR3 nucleotides are TGCGCCAGCAGCCAAGATCCGCAGGGGGCTTGGGATTCACCCCTCCACTTT. It yields the protein CASSQDPQGAWDSPLHF.

The chain couples TRBV28 to TRBJ2-7; 9 bases agree with TRBD1. Trimming took 4 bases from V and 6 from J; bases not matched to a gene: 16. CDR1 MDHEN and CDR2 SYDVKM come from the germline V gene. This CDR3 contains 17 residues. The CDR3 spells CASSYNLQGAQGFEQYF. CDR3 coding DNA: TGTGCCAGCAGTTACAACCTACAGGGGGCGCAGGGCTTCGAGCAGTACTTC.

V is TRBV27 and J is TRBJ2-7; possibly TRBD2 for D (6 bases). Germline assignment: CDR1 MNHEY and CDR2 SMNVEV (reference sequence). CDR3 length: 14 amino acids. Trimming removed 2 bases from V and 1 base from J, with 9 bases in between. CDR3 DNA sequence: TGTGCCAGCAGTTTACGGAGGGGATCCTACGAGCAGTACTTC. This gives the protein CASSLRRGSYEQYF.

This clone was found once. The CDR3 nucleotides are TGTGCCAGCTCATCGGGACAGGGAGGGCAGCCCCAGCATTTT. Translated, it gives CASSSGQGGQPQHF. The gene calls are TRBV18 and TRBJ1-5; 9 nucleotides agree with TRBD1. The CDR3 sequence is 14 residues long. After removal of 5 bases from V and 7 bases from J, the junction contained 6 bases not matched to a gene. Germline values: CDR1 KGHSH, CDR2 LQKENI.

The chain joins TRBV3-1 (or the pseudogene TRBV3-2) to TRBJ1-5; D unclear. Trimming stripped 4 bases from V and 2 bases from J, with 9 bases between. There are 14 residues in the CDR3. Germline V gene sequence: CDR1 LGHDT, CDR2 YNNKEL (reference sequence). CDR3 sequence reads: CASSPSGGNQPQHF. The CDR3 DNA is TGTGCCAGCAGCCCATCGGGTGGCAATCAGCCCCAGCATTTT.

This clone was recorded a few times. The chain employs TRBV4-1 and TRBJ1-6; TRBD1 might be the D (5 bases). Germline V lookup: CDR1 MGHRA, CDR2 YSYEKL. CDR3 length: 15 residues. The V end was cut by 0 bases, the J end by 10 bases, with 13 bases between. The CDR3 nucleotides are TGCGCCAGCAGCCAAGAGGTGGAGGGGAGCTCACCCCTCCACTTT. Its translation: CASSQEVEGSSPLHF.